This record covers a single TCR beta chain. The antigen is undetermined. The sample belongs to a study of human T cells and chemical hapten exposure. The study, taken as a whole, reports: Large CDR3 similarity clusters arose significantly more often from expanded TCRs than from controls. Once DPC sensitization occurred, TCRs above 1 in 1000 frequency showed no change.

This CDR3 comprises 16 residues. Germline lookup yields CDR1 MNHNS and CDR2 SASEGT. V was cut by 0 bases and J by 9 bases, with 20 bases left in between. The time point denotes: patch test 3, about 24 weeks after DPC sensitization. The treatment here: therapeutic diphenylcyclopropenone sensitization with weekly scalp DPC. Methods used by the authors: The number of TCRs in each sample had a median of about 100,000 and spanned roughly 23,224 to 750,000. TCRdb used MiXCR to reprocess the RACE reads, holding one entry per CDR3 protein. TCRdb's processing, not the authors' own work, is the source of the V and J calls. Of more than 95,000 distinct CDR3 sequences listed, 25% to 30% are singletons.

The chain links TRBV6-1 to TRBJ2-5, with a weak D call TRBD2 (5 bases). The sample in question was whole blood, obtained in connection with sensitization to the hapten diphenylcyclopropenone (DPC). This receptor was taken from a man aged 35-49 years with alopecia areata. Some clones in this sample may be carry-over from other donors' samples. In DNA form, the CDR3 reads TGTGCCAGCAGTGAAGCGCGAGCGGCGATTGGTTGGTCCCAGTACTTC. This translates into CASSEARAAIGWSQYF.